This T cell receptor beta chain was retrieved from a study of T cell changes during pregnancy in multiple sclerosis. Sequencing was performed with immunoSEQ multiplex PCR; in TCRdb, only in-frame clones are kept and a portion is missing. Here the sample spans approximately 92,000 clones, roughly 92% being singletons. Germline values: CDR1 ENHRY, CDR2 SYGVKD. V lost 0 bases, J lost 2 bases, and 8 bases lay in between. The length of the CDR3 is 14 residues. The TCR originated in a female donor with multiple sclerosis, enrolled in a pregnancy study. This specimen was peripheral blood, taken after pregnancy. The chain links TRBV10-3 to TRBJ2-7, with D maybe TRBD2 (6 bases). The CDR3 DNA is TGTGCCATCAGTGAGTCCAGGACTACCTACGAGCAGTACTTC. Amino acids: CAISESRTTYEQYF.